This is a list of T cell receptor beta chains from one sample in a study of beta chain features in type 1 diabetes. TCRdb's table, derived via immunoSEQ multiplex PCR, lists solely in-frame clones and lacks some. Of about 710,000 clones listed, around an eighth are singletons. Sample: naive CD4+ T cells from blood. Receptors originate from a young man with type 1 diabetes. Each CDR3 is given with its conserved first and last residue. Each record gives: clone size, D gene, J gene, V gene, CDR3 protein, CDR3 DNA. The D gene is left open where the match is weak. Clone size appears in some rows only: once, few, many, or a class for an expanded clone.

-,TRBD1,TRBJ2-7,TRBV30,CAWKRGPSSYEQYF,TGTGCCTGGAAGAGGGGGCCAAGCTCCTACGAGCAGTACTTC
-,-,TRBJ2-2,TRBV30,CASLDLNTGELFF,TGTGCCTCGCTTGACCTGAACACCGGGGAGCTGTTTTTT
few,-,TRBJ2-3,TRBV29-1,CSVTDRGDTDTQYF,TGCAGCGTTACCGACCGCGGGGACACAGATACGCAGTATTTT
few,TRBD2,TRBJ2-1,TRBV10-3,CAISESNGRRHEQFF,TGTGCCATCAGTGAGTCGAACGGGAGGAGGCATGAGCAGTTCTTC
few,-,TRBJ1-2,TRBV30,CAWTGVYGYTF,TGTGCCTGGACCGGGGTCTATGGCTACACCTTC
few,TRBD2,TRBJ2-7,TRBV18,CASSRVLASGPYEQYF,TGTGCCAGCTCACGGGTCTTAGCTAGCGGGCCCTACGAGCAGTACTTC
few,TRBD1,TRBJ2-5,TRBV18,CASSPGQGARETQYF,TGTGCCAGCTCACCCGGACAGGGGGCGCGAGAGACCCAGTACTTC
-,-,TRBJ2-1,TRBV5-4,CASSLEGNEQFF,TGTGCCAGCAGCTTGGAAGGGAATGAGCAGTTCTTC
few,-,TRBJ2-3,TRBV7-2,CASSLGAAPDTQYF,TGTGCCAGCAGCCTGGGGGCCGCCCCAGATACGCAGTATTTT
-,TRBD2,TRBJ2-3,TRBV10-3,CAALRGTSGGNTDTQYF,TGTGCCGCCCTTAGGGGGACTAGCGGGGGGAACACAGATACGCAGTATTTT
few,TRBD2,TRBJ2-1,TRBV10-3,CAISSGSGDNEQFF,TGTGCCATCAGCAGTGGTAGCGGGGATAATGAGCAGTTCTTC
-,-,TRBJ2-2,TRBV2,CASSGGELFF,TGTGCCAGCAGTGGCGGGGAGCTGTTTTTT
few,TRBD1,TRBJ1-2,TRBV30,CAWSTDRGQDGYTF,TGTGCCTGGAGTACGGACAGGGGCCAGGATGGCTACACCTTC
few,-,TRBJ1-2,TRBV28,CASNPGTSLRGYTF,TGTGCCAGCAACCCAGGGACGTCCCTTCGGGGCTACACCTTC
-,TRBD1,TRBJ1-5,TRBV4-1,CASSQDQKAGGQPQHF,TGCGCCAGCAGCCAAGATCAAAAGGCAGGGGGTCAGCCCCAGCATTTT
-,-,TRBJ2-2,TRBV5-1,CASSFRDGPSTGELFF,TGCGCCAGCAGCTTTAGGGACGGACCGAGCACCGGGGAGCTGTTTTTT
-,-,TRBJ1-1,TRBV5-1,CASSLVGDPEAFF,TGCGCCAGCAGCTTGGTCGGGGACCCTGAAGCTTTCTTT
few,-,TRBJ2-2,TRBV9,CASSVGSRNTGELFF,TGTGCCAGCAGCGTAGGGTCCAGGAACACCGGGGAGCTGTTTTTT
-,TRBD2,TRBJ2-7,TRBV30,CAWSVFGGSYEQYF,TGTGCCTGGAGTGTATTCGGGGGGTCCTACGAGCAGTACTTC
-,-,TRBJ2-7,TRBV30,CAWSTSYEQYF,TGTGCCTGGAGTACCTCCTACGAGCAGTACTTC
-,-,TRBJ1-1,TRBV7-9,CASSFRFGEAFF,TGTGCCAGCAGCTTCAGGTTTGGTGAAGCTTTCTTT
few,-,TRBJ1-1,TRBV7-9,CASTRPRVGTEAFF,TGTGCCAGCACCAGGCCCAGGGTTGGCACTGAAGCTTTCTTT
few,-,TRBJ2-2,TRBV18,CASSPGEMDTGELFF,TGTGCCAGCTCACCAGGGGAGATGGACACCGGGGAGCTGTTTTTT
few,TRBD2,TRBJ2-7,TRBV7-9,CASSSLILAGGLAEQYF,TGTGCCAGCAGCTCCTTAATACTAGCGGGAGGGCTTGCCGAGCAGTACTTC
-,TRBD1,TRBJ2-5,TRBV5-1,CASSPGQGSETQYF,TGCGCCAGCAGCCCCGGACAGGGTTCAGAGACCCAGTACTTC
-,-,TRBJ2-3,TRBV6-5,CASSRGDDTQYF,TGTGCCAGCAGCCGAGGGGATGATACGCAGTATTTT
-,TRBD1,TRBJ2-6,TRBV19,CASRDRGSSGANVLTF,TGTGCCAGTAGGGACAGGGGGAGCTCTGGGGCCAACGTCCTGACTTTC
few,-,TRBJ1-5,TRBV6-1,CASRIQGDQPQHF,TGTGCCAGCAGAATACAGGGCGATCAGCCCCAGCATTTT
few,TRBD1,TRBJ1-4,TRBV30,CAWAGQGYEKLFF,TGTGCCTGGGCGGGACAGGGGTATGAAAAACTGTTTTTT
few,TRBD1,TRBJ1-1,TRBV4-1,CASSSYRGRAEAFF,TGCGCCAGCAGCTCATACAGGGGGAGAGCTGAAGCTTTCTTT
-,TRBD1,TRBJ1-2,TRBV5-1,CASSTRQGDYGYTF,TGCGCCAGCAGCACCCGACAGGGCGACTATGGCTACACCTTC